Each of the 12 T cell receptor beta chains below was sequenced from the same sample in a study of cytomegalovirus exposure and HLA in healthy donors. TCRdb's table, derived via immunoSEQ multiplex PCR, lists solely in-frame clones and lacks some. The sample includes approximately 160,000 clones, almost 85% of them seen just once. The sequencing sample was made of PBMCs. These receptors all stem from a man younger than 40 in good health and CMV-seropositive.

This chain links TRBV28 with TRBJ2-7; TRBD2 aligns across 7 bases. The CDR3 consists of 14 residues. V gave up 3 bases and J gave up 3 bases; unmatched junction bases: 5. Per germline, CDR1 MDHEN and CDR2 SYDVKM. The CDR3 DNA sequence: TGTGCCAGCAGTTTTCGCCTAGCGGACTACGAGCAGTACTTC. Its translation is CASSFRLADYEQYF.

The chain joins TRBV4-1 to TRBJ2-4; the match to TRBD2 covers 8 bases. Losses at the gene ends were 3 bases for V and 4 bases for J; bases not matched to a gene: 5. Germline V gene data show CDR1 as MGHRA and CDR2 as YSYEKL. The CDR3 is 15 residues long. The CDR3, as DNA: TGCGCCAGCAGCCAGGGACTAGTGAAGAAAAACATTCAGTACTTC. As protein: CASSQGLVKKNIQYF.

There are a few counts of this clone. This chain links TRBV10-2 with TRBJ2-7; TRBD2 matches at 11 bases. The length of the CDR3 is 17 residues. V shed 1 base, J shed 5 bases, and the junction held 10 bases outside the gene matches. Germline V gene data show CDR1 as WSHSY and CDR2 as SAAADI. The CDR3 here is CASSEFVAGGVTHEQYF. The DNA of the CDR3 is TGCGCCAGCAGTGAGTTCGTAGCGGGAGGGGTAACCCACGAGCAGTACTTC.

V is TRBV5-1 and J is TRBJ2-1; TRBD2 matches at 8 bases. Trimming at V came to 4 bases and at J to 6 bases, leaving 18 bases not matched to a gene. This CDR3 is 18 amino acids long. Germline CDR1 SGHRS, CDR2 YFSETQ. The CDR3 sequence is CASSDRKREFQLANEQFF. The DNA for the CDR3 is TGCGCCAGCAGCGACCGTAAGCGGGAGTTTCAGCTGGCCAATGAGCAGTTCTTC.

The chain uses TRBV7-9 and TRBJ1-1, with TRBD1 identical over 9 bases. This CDR3 has 13 residues. V was clipped by 6 bases and J by 5 bases; unmatched bases: 4. Germline values: CDR1 SEHNR, CDR2 FQNEAQ (reference sequence). CDR3 bases: TGTGCCAGCAGTTTTGACAGGGGGACTGAAGCTTTCTTT. Translated: CASSFDRGTEAFF.

V is TRBV5-1 and J is TRBJ2-1; possibly TRBD2 for D (6 bases). The CDR3 runs 15 residues. V lost 8 bases and J 4 bases, leaving 19 bases between the germline ends. Germline CDR1 and CDR2: SGHRS and YFSETQ. The CDR3 sequence: CASTETRAGYNEQFF. CDR3 nucleotides: TGCGCCAGTACCGAGACCCGGGCGGGATACAATGAGCAGTTCTTC.

This chain joins TRBV6-5 and TRBJ2-1, with 7 positions matching TRBD2. Per germline, CDR1 MNHEY and CDR2 SVGAGI. The V segment lost 6 bases and the J segment 4 bases; nucleotides outside the gene matches: 6. CDR3 length: 14 amino acids. In DNA, the CDR3 is TGTGCCAGCAGCTCGAGCGGGGTGTACAATGAGCAGTTCTTC. This gives the protein CASSSSGVYNEQFF.

The rearrangement uses TRBV4-3 and TRBJ2-3; D unclear. Trimming cost V 3 bases and J 5 bases, with 9 bases left between them. Germline CDR1 LGHNA, CDR2 YSLEER. The CDR3 is made up of 13 amino acids. The chain's CDR3 is CASSQQVLDTQYF. DNA of the CDR3: TGCGCCAGCAGCCAGCAGGTACTAGATACGCAGTATTTT.

The chain employs TRBV18 and TRBJ2-1; no clear D gene. The V gene's germline CDR1 is KGHSH and CDR2 LQKENI. Trimming removed 3 bases from V and 6 bases from J, with 12 bases in between. CDR3 length: 14 residues. The CDR3 loop is CASSPSSPLNEQFF. The CDR3 bases are TGTGCCAGCTCACCCTCGAGCCCCCTCAATGAGCAGTTCTTC.

The chain is built from TRBV4-2 and TRBJ2-1, with 9 positions matching TRBD2. Trimming cost V 1 base and J 3 bases; bases outside gene matches: 7. This CDR3 contains 17 residues. Germline CDR1 is LGHNA and CDR2 is YNFKEQ. The chain's CDR3 is CASSQGSASGVYNEQFF. The CDR3 DNA sequence: TGTGCCAGCAGCCAAGGATCGGCTAGCGGGGTCTACAATGAGCAGTTCTTC.

CDR3 amino acids: CASSLNPSGSSYEQYF. The CDR3 nucleotides read TGTGCCAGCAGCTTAAACCCTAGCGGGAGCTCCTACGAGCAGTACTTC. The chain has TRBV7-2 and TRBJ2-7; 10 bases are shared with TRBD2. CDR1 and CDR2 (germline): SGHTA, FQGNSA. Unmatched junction bases numbered 4, after V lost 2 bases and J lost 0 bases. This CDR3 spans 16 amino acids.

This chain connects TRBV2 to TRBJ2-3; D is perhaps TRBD2 (5 bases). Germline CDR1 and CDR2: SNHLY and FYNNEI. Trimming took 3 bases from V and 0 from J, leaving 10 bases between them. The CDR3 loop spans 15 amino acids. CDR3 sequence: CASSDIAPSTDTQYF. The DNA for the CDR3 is TGTGCCAGCAGTGATATAGCGCCTAGCACAGATACGCAGTATTTT.